The 2 T cell receptor beta chains listed next were all sequenced from one sample in a study of cytomegalovirus exposure and HLA in healthy donors. Only in-frame clones appear in the TCRdb table, and some are missing; sequencing was by immunoSEQ multiplex PCR. The sample lists hundreds of thousands of clones; 70% to 90% were seen once. Material: PBMCs. The origin of the receptors is a woman under 30 in good health and CMV-seronegative.

There are a few counts of this clone. V usage is TRBV13 and J usage is TRBJ2-5, with D perhaps TRBD2 (6 bases). V dropped 8 bases and J dropped 6 bases, with 19 bases sitting between them. Germline values: CDR1 PRHDT, CDR2 FYEKMQ (reference sequence). CDR3 length: 14 residues. The CDR3 DNA is TGTGCCAGCCATAGCGGTGGGAGTACGAAGACCCAGTACTTC. Amino acids: CASHSGGSTKTQYF. Together with reference TRBV13 and TRBJ2-5, the CDR3 gives the full variable domain: AAGVIQSPRHLIKEKRETATLKCYPIPRHDTVYWYQQGPGQDPQFLISFYEKMQSDKGSIPDRFSAQQFSDYHSELNMSSLELGDSALYFCASHSGGSTKTQYFGPGTRLLVL.

The chain uses TRBV7-8 and TRBJ2-3; 13 positions agree with TRBD2. CDR1 and CDR2 from the germline V gene are SGHVS and FQNEAQ. CDR3 size: 15 residues. V lost 4 bases to trimming and J lost 3 bases; unmatched junction nucleotides: 1. This CDR3 is CASSWTSGSTDTQYF. In DNA, the CDR3 is TGTGCCAGCAGCTGGACTAGCGGGAGTACAGATACGCAGTATTTT.